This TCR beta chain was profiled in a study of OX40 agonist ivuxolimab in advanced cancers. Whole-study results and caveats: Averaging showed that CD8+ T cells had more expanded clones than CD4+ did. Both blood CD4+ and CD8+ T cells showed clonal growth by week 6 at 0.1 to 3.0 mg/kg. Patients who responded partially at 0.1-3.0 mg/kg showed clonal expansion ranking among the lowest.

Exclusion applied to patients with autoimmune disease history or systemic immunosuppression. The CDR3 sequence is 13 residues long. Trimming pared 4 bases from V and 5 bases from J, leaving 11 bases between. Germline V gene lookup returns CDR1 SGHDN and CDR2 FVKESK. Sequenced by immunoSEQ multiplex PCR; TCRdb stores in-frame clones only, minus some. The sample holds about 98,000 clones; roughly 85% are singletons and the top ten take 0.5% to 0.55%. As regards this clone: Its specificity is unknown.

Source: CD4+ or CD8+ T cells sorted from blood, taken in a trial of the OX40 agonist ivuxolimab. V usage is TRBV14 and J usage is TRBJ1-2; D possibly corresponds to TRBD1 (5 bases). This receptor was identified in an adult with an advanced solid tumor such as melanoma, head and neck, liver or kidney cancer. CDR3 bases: TGTGCCAGCAGCCCCGGGGCAGCTTATGGCTACACCTTC. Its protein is CASSPGAAYGYTF.